Following are 3 T cell receptor beta chains from one sample sequenced in a study of blood T cell repertoires in COVID-19. Here immunoSEQ multiplex PCR was the method, and the copy in TCRdb shows in-frame clones only, minus some. The sample has roughly 270,000 clones; over 75% are singletons. Sequenced material: peripheral blood. The source is a young man with active or convalescent COVID-19.

The rearrangement uses TRBV19 and TRBJ1-4; 10 bases line up with TRBD1. Germline V gene lookup returns CDR1 LNHDA and CDR2 SQIVND (reference sequence). The CDR3 totals 16 residues. Trimming took 4 bases from V and 4 from J; bases not matched to a gene: 6. The CDR3 loop is CASSTPGQGLNEKLFF. Written as DNA, the CDR3 is TGTGCCAGTAGTACGCCGGGACAGGGGCTTAATGAAAAACTGTTTTTT.

This sequence joins TRBV5-8 and TRBJ2-6; 9 positions agree with TRBD1. V trimming: 3 bases; J trimming: 2 bases; junction bases outside the gene matches: 6. The CDR3 loop spans 17 amino acids. Looked up from germline, CDR1 is SGHTS and CDR2 is YDEGEE. Here the CDR3 DNA reads TGTGCCAGCAGCTCTGGGACAGGGTCGGCTGGGGCCAACGTCCTGACTTTC. As protein: CASSSGTGSAGANVLTF.

V gene TRBV7-2 combines with J gene TRBJ1-2; D remains unclear. The CDR3 is 13 residues long. The V gene's germline CDR1 is SGHTA and CDR2 FQGNSA. Trimming removed 2 bases from V and 4 bases from J, with 8 bases in between. The CDR3 spells CASSLLAVYGYTF. CDR3 nucleotide sequence: TGTGCCAGCAGCTTACTCGCGGTCTATGGCTACACCTTC.